These T cell receptor beta chains were read from a single sample in a study of cytomegalovirus exposure and HLA in healthy donors. Repertoires were generated with immunoSEQ multiplex PCR, while TCRdb's copy carries only in-frame clones and drops some. The top ten clones hold roughly 0.38% of a sample with some 250,000 clones, around 91% of them seen once. What was sequenced was PBMCs. The receptors derive from a woman aged 18-29 years in good health and CMV-seronegative. CDR3s include the opening cysteine and the closing phenylalanine or tryptophan. A D gene is named only where the DNA matches it firmly. Some rows mark clone size as missing; the rest say once, few, many or name a class of expanded clone.

j_call: TRBJ2-7; clone_size: few; v_call: TRBV10-1; d_call: TRBD1; cdr3_aa: CASSESRDRKYF; cdr3_nt: TGCGCCAGCAGTGAGTCCCGGGACAGGAAGTACTTC
j_call: TRBJ1-5; clone_size: -; v_call: TRBV6-5; d_call: TRBD1; cdr3_aa: CASSLDRFGNQPQHF; cdr3_nt: TGTGCCAGCAGTTTGGACAGGTTTGGCAATCAGCCCCAGCATTTT
j_call: TRBJ1-1; clone_size: few; v_call: TRBV30; d_call: -; cdr3_aa: CAWSVLMNTEAFF; cdr3_nt: TGTGCCTGGAGTGTACTAATGAACACTGAAGCTTTCTTT
j_call: TRBJ2-7; clone_size: -; v_call: TRBV10-3; d_call: TRBD1; cdr3_aa: CAITDRGNEQYF; cdr3_nt: TGTGCCATCACCGACAGGGGAAACGAGCAGTACTTC
j_call: TRBJ2-2; clone_size: once; v_call: TRBV28; d_call: TRBD1; cdr3_aa: CASRTGTGGTGELFF; cdr3_nt: TGTGCCAGCAGAACCGGGACAGGGGGCACCGGGGAGCTGTTTTTT
j_call: TRBJ1-6; clone_size: once; v_call: TRBV5-1; d_call: -; cdr3_aa: CASSLGTLYNSPLHF; cdr3_nt: TGCGCCAGCAGCTTGGGGACACTCTATAATTCACCCCTCCACTTT
j_call: TRBJ1-5; clone_size: -; v_call: TRBV5-1; d_call: TRBD1; cdr3_aa: CASSLGQGEGQPQHF; cdr3_nt: TGCGCCAGCAGCTTGGGACAGGGGGAGGGTCAGCCCCAGCATTTT
j_call: TRBJ1-5; clone_size: -; v_call: TRBV28; d_call: TRBD1; cdr3_aa: CASRIYPGTVSNQPQHF; cdr3_nt: TGTGCCAGCAGAATATACCCCGGGACAGTTAGCAATCAGCCCCAGCATTTT
j_call: TRBJ1-1; clone_size: few; v_call: TRBV19; d_call: TRBD1; cdr3_aa: CASSFPPGQGNTEAFF; cdr3_nt: TGTGCCAGTAGTTTCCCCCCGGGACAGGGGAACACTGAAGCTTTCTTT
j_call: TRBJ2-3; clone_size: -; v_call: TRBV4-3; d_call: TRBD2; cdr3_aa: CASSQDGTSGGAYSDTQYF; cdr3_nt: TGCGCCAGCAGCCAAGACGGAACTAGCGGGGGGGCTTATTCAGATACGCAGTATTTT
j_call: TRBJ2-1; clone_size: -; v_call: TRBV6-6; d_call: TRBD1; cdr3_aa: CASSTPDRVNEQFF; cdr3_nt: TGTGCCAGCAGTACACCGGACAGGGTCAATGAGCAGTTCTTC
j_call: TRBJ2-2; clone_size: -; v_call: TRBV30; d_call: -; cdr3_aa: CAWSAPWPPTGELFF; cdr3_nt: TGTGCCTGGAGTGCCCCGTGGCCGCCCACCGGGGAGCTGTTTTTT
j_call: TRBJ2-7; clone_size: -; v_call: TRBV28; d_call: TRBD1; cdr3_aa: CASSNAQGGYEQYF; cdr3_nt: TGTGCCAGCAGTAACGCACAGGGGGGATACGAGCAGTACTTC
j_call: TRBJ1-1; clone_size: -; v_call: TRBV27; d_call: -; cdr3_aa: CASSHRQLLNTEAFF; cdr3_nt: TGTGCCAGCAGTCACAGACAGTTGTTAAACACTGAAGCTTTCTTT
j_call: TRBJ2-5; clone_size: once; v_call: TRBV4-1; d_call: -; cdr3_aa: CASSHPRDSISIGEETQYF; cdr3_nt: TGCGCCAGCAGCCACCCGCGGGACTCGATCTCCATCGGGGAAGAGACCCAGTACTTC
j_call: TRBJ1-6; clone_size: -; v_call: TRBV28; d_call: TRBD1; cdr3_aa: CASSLFPRGTEFYNSPLHF; cdr3_nt: TGTGCCAGCAGTTTATTCCCCCGTGGGACAGAGTTCTATAATTCACCCCTCCACTTT
j_call: TRBJ2-1; clone_size: -; v_call: TRBV19; d_call: -; cdr3_aa: CASSPDGGAYNEQFF; cdr3_nt: TGTGCCAGTAGTCCTGACGGAGGGGCCTACAATGAGCAGTTCTTC
j_call: TRBJ2-7; clone_size: -; v_call: TRBV5-6; d_call: TRBD1; cdr3_aa: CASSTGDRVGEQYF; cdr3_nt: TGTGCCAGCAGCACTGGGGACAGGGTGGGCGAGCAGTACTTC
j_call: TRBJ1-2; clone_size: -; v_call: TRBV7-9; d_call: -; cdr3_aa: CASSLLQGPNYGYTF; cdr3_nt: TGTGCCAGCAGCTTGTTGCAGGGCCCGAACTATGGCTACACCTTC
j_call: TRBJ1-6; clone_size: few; v_call: TRBV9; d_call: TRBD1; cdr3_aa: CASSGTGSNSPLHF; cdr3_nt: TGTGCCAGCAGCGGGACAGGGAGTAATTCACCCCTCCACTTT